The rows below give T cell receptor beta chains drawn from one sample of a study of T-cell reconstitution after alpha-beta-depleted transplantation in children. MiXCR, run by TCRdb on the PCR reads, gives a single entry per CDR3 protein. Here the sample spans around 300,000 distinct CDR3 sequences, 9.5% to 13% being singletons. The sequenced sample was PBMCs, obtained before TCRalphabeta/CD19-depleted stem cell transplant. The receptors come from a boy in the first two years of life with acute myeloid leukemia, due to receive a stem cell transplant. Both conserved end residues are part of each CDR3. The order of the fields is D gene, V gene, clone size, J gene, CDR3 protein, CDR3 DNA. The D gene is left open where the match is weak. The size field reads once, few, many, or a class for an expanded clone.

.	TRBV12-3/TRBV12-4	many	TRBJ2-7	CASSLFGQADYEQYF	TGTGCCAGCAGTTTATTTGGGCAAGCGGACTACGAGCAGTACTTC
TRBD1	TRBV5-1	many	TRBJ2-7	CASSGQETYEQYF	TGCGCCAGCAGCGGACAGGAAACCTACGAGCAGTACTTC
TRBD2	TRBV3-1	many	TRBJ2-1	CASSPAGVYGDEQFF	TGTGCCAGCAGCCCAGCGGGAGTCTACGGGGATGAGCAGTTCTTC
TRBD2	TRBV20-1	few	TRBJ2-5	CSAKTSGRETQYF	TGCAGTGCCAAGACTAGCGGGAGAGAGACCCAGTACTTC
TRBD1	TRBV5-1	many	TRBJ2-4	CASSLVGKQGESNIQYF	TGCGCCAGCAGCTTGGTGGGGAAACAGGGGGAATCAAACATTCAGTACTTC
TRBD1	TRBV30	once	TRBJ2-7	CAWTTDRGPYYEQYF	TGTGCCTGGACCACTGACAGGGGGCCTTACTACGAGCAGTACTTC
.	TRBV4-2	once	TRBJ2-7	CAMGPGPAAEQYF	TGTGCCATGGGCCCCGGGCCCGCTGCGGAGCAGTACTTC
.	TRBV5-1	many	TRBJ2-5	CASSLVPVETQYF	TGCGCCAGCAGCTTAGTGCCGGTGGAGACCCAGTACTTC
TRBD1	TRBV6-1	few	TRBJ2-6	CASSPGTGGSGVNVLTF	TGTGCCAGCAGTCCCGGGACAGGGGGCTCTGGGGTCAACGTCCTGACTTTC
.	TRBV12-3/TRBV12-4	few	TRBJ2-7	CASSYPGMDEQYF	TGTGCCAGCAGTTACCCAGGAATGGACGAGCAGTACTTC